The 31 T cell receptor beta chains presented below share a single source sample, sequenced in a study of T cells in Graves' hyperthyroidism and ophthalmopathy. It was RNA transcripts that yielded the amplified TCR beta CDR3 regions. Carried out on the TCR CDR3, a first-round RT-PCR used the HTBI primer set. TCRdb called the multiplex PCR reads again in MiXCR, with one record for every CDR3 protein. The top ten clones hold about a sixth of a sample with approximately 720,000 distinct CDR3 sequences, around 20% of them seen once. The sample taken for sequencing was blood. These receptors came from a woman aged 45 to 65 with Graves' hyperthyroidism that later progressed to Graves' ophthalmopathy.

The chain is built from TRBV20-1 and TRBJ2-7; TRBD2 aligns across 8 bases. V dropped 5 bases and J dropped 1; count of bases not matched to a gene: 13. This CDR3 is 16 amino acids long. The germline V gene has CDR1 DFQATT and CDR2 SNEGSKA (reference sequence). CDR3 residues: CSADLQAGVVSYEQYF. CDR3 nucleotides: TGCAGTGCTGATTTACAAGCGGGAGTGGTGTCCTACGAGCAGTACTTC.

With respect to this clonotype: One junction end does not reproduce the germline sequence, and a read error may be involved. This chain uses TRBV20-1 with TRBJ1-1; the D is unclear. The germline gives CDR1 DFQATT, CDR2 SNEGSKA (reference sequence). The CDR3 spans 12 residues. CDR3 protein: CSARDGRTEAFF. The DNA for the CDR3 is TGCAGTGCGAGAGACGGCCGCACTGAAGCTTTCTTT.

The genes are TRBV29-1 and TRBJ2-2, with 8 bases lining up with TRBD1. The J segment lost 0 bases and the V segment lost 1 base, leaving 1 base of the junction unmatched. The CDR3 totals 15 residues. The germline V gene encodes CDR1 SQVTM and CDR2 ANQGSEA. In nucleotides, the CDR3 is TGCAGCGTTGAAGGGACAGGGTCGAACACCGGGGAGCTGTTTTTT. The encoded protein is CSVEGTGSNTGELFF.

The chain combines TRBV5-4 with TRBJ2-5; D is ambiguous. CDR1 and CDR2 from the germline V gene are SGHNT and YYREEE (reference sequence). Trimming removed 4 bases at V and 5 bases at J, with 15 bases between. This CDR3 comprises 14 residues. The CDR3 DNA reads TGTGCCAGCAGCCCCCGGCAGGTCGGGGAGACCCAGTACTTC. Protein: CASSPRQVGETQYF.

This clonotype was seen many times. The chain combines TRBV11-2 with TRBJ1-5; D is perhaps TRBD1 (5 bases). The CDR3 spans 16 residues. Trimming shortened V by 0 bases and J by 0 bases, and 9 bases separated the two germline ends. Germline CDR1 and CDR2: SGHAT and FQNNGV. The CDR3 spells CASSLDWRGSNQPQHF. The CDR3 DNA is TGTGCCAGCAGCTTAGATTGGAGGGGTAGCAATCAGCCCCAGCATTTT.

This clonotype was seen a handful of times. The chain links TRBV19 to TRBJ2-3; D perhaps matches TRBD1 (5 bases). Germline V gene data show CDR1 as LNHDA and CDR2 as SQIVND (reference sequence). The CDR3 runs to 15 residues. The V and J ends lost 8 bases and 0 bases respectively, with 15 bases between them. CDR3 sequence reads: CASGAGRESTDTQYF. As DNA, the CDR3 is TGTGCCAGTGGGGCCGGCAGGGAAAGCACAGATACGCAGTATTTT.

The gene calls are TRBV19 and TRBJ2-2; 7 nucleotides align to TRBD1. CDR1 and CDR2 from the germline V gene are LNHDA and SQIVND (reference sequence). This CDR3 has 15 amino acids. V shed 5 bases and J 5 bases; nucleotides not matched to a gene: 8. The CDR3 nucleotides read TGTGCCAGTAGTGTCCGGGACAGCCGGACCGGGGAGCTGTTTTTT. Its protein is CASSVRDSRTGELFF.

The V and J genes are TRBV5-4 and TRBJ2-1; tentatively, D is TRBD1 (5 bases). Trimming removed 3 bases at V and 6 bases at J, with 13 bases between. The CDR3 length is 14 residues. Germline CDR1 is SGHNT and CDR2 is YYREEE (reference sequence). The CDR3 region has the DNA TGTGCCAGCAGCTCCTATGCAAGGGGCAATGAGCAGTTCTTC. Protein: CASSSYARGNEQFF.

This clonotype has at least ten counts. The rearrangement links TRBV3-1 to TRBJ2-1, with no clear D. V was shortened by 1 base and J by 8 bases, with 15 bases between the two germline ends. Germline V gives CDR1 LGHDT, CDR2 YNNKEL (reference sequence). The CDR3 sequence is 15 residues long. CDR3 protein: CASSQGAPMADEQFF. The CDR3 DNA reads TGTGCCAGCAGCCAAGGGGCCCCGATGGCAGATGAGCAGTTCTTC.

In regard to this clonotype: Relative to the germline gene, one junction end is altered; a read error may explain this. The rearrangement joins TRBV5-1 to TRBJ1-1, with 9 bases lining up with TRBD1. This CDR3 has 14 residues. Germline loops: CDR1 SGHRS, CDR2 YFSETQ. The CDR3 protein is CASSLGTGDTEALF. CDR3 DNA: TGCGCCAGCAGCTTGGGGACAGGGGACACTGAAGCTCTCTTT.

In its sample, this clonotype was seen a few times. The CDR3 region has the DNA TGTGCCTGGAGTCAGGGTGAAAAACTGTTTTTT. Residues: CAWSQGEKLFF. V usage is TRBV30 and J usage is TRBJ1-4; a weak D match, TRBD1 (5 bases). Trimming shortened V by 2 bases and J by 7 bases, and 5 bases separated the two germline ends. The CDR3 has 11 residues. CDR1 is GTSNPN and CDR2 is SVGIG in the germline V gene (reference sequence).

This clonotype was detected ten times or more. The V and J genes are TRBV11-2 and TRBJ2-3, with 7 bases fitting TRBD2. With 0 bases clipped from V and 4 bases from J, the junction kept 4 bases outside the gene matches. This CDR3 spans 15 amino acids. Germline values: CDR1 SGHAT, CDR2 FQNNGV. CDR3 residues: CASSLERGRPDTQYF. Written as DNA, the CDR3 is TGTGCCAGCAGCTTAGAGCGGGGGAGACCAGATACGCAGTATTTT.

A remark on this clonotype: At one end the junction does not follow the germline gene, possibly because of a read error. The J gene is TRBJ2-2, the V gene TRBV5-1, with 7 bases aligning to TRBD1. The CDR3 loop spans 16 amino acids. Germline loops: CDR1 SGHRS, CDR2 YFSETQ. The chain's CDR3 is CASSFTTGPSLGELFF. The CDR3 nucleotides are TGCGCCAGCAGCTTTACGACAGGGCCCTCGTTGGGGGAACTGTTTTTT.

CDR3 loop: CASSLQQEINTEAFF. In nucleotides, the CDR3 is TGTGCCAGCAGCTTGCAACAGGAGATAAACACTGAAGCTTTCTTT. The chain combines TRBV7-6 with TRBJ1-1; D perhaps matches TRBD1 (5 bases). From germline, CDR1 is SGHVS and CDR2 FNYEAQ. CDR3 length: 15 residues. V lost 3 bases and J 2 bases, leaving 13 bases between the germline ends.

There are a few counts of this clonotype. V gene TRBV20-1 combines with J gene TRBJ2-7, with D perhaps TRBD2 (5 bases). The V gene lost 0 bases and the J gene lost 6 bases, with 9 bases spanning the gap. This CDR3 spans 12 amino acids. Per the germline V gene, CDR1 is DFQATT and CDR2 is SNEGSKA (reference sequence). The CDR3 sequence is CSARDRRSEQYF. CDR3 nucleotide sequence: TGCAGTGCTAGAGATAGGAGGAGCGAGCAGTACTTC.

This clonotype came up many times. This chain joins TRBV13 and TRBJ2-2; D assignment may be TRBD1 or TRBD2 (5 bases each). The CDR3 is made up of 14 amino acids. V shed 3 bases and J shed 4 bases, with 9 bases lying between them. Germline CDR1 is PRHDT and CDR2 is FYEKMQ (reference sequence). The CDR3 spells CASSFPGTTGELFF. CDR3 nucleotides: TGTGCCAGCAGCTTCCCGGGGACCACCGGGGAGCTGTTTTTT.

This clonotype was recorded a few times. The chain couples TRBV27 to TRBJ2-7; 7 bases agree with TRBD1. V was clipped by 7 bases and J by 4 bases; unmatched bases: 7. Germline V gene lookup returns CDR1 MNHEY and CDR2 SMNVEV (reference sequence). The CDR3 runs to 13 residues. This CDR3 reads CASISARGYEQYF. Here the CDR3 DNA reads TGTGCCAGCATCAGTGCCAGGGGGTACGAGCAGTACTTC.

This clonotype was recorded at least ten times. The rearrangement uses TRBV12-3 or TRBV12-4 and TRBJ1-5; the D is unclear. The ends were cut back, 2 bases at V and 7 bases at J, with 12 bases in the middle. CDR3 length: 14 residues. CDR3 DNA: TGTGCCAGCAGTTTATCTGGGTTCTTGCAGCCCCAGCATTTT. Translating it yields CASSLSGFLQPQHF.

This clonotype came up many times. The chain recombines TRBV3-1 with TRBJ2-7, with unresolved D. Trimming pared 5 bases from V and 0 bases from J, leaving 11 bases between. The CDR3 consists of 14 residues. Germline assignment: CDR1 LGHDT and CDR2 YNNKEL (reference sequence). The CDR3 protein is CASSYRAASYEQYF. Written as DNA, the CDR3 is TGTGCCAGCAGCTACCGGGCGGCCTCCTACGAGCAGTACTTC.

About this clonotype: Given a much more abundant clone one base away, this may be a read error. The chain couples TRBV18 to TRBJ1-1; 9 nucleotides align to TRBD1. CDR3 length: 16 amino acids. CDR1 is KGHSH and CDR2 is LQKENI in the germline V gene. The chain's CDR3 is CTSSPRTGDLNTEAFF. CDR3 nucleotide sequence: TGTACCAGCTCACCACGGACAGGGGACCTGAACACTGAAGCTTTCTTT. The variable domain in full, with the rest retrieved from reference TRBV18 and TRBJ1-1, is NAGVMQNPRHLVRRRGQEARLRCSPMKGHSHVYWYRQLPEEGLKFMVYLQKENIIDESGMPKERFSAEFPKEGPSILRIQQVVRGDSAAYFCTSSPRTGDLNTEAFFGQGTRLTVV.

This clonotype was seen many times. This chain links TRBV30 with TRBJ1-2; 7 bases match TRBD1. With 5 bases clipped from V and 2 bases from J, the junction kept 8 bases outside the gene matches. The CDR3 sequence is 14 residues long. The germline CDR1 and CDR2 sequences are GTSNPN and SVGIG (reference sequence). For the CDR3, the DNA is TGTGCCTGGGGAAGGGACAGTCGGAACTATGGCTACACCTTC. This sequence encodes CAWGRDSRNYGYTF.

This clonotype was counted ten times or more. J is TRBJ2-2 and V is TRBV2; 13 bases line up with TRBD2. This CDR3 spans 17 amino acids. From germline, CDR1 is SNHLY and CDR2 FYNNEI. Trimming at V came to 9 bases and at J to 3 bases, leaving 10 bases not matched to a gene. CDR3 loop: CARPRTSGGRDTGELFF. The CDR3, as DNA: TGTGCCAGGCCCCGGACTAGCGGGGGCCGAGACACCGGGGAGCTGTTTTTT.

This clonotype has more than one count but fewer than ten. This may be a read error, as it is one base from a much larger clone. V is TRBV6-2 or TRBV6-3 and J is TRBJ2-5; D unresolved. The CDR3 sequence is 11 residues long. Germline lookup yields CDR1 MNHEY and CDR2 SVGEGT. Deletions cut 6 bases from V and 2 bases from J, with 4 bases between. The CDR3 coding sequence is TGTGCCAGCAGGGAACAAGAGACCCAGTACTTC. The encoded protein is CASREQETQYF.

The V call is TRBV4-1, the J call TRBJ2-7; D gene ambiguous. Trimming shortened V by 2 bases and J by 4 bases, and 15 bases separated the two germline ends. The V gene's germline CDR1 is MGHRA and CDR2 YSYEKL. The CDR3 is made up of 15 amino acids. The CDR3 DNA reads TGCGCCAGCAGCCAATCACCTGGGAATTCATACGAGCAGTACTTC. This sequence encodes CASSQSPGNSYEQYF.

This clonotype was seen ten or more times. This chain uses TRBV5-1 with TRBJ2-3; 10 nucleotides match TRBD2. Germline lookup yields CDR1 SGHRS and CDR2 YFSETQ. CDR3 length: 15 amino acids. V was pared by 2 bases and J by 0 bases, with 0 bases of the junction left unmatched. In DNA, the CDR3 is TGCGCCAGCAGCTTACTAGCGGGGAGCACAGATACGCAGTATTTT. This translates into CASSLLAGSTDTQYF.

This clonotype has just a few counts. CDR3 loop: CASSHDRTPDQPQHF. The CDR3 DNA reads as TGTGCCAGCAGCCACGACAGGACCCCCGATCAGCCCCAGCATTTT. The gene calls are TRBV6-1 and TRBJ1-5; D perhaps matches TRBD1 (6 bases). The CDR3 consists of 15 residues. Trimming cost V 6 bases and J 5 bases, with 17 bases left between them. The V gene's germline CDR1 is MNHNS and CDR2 SASEGT.

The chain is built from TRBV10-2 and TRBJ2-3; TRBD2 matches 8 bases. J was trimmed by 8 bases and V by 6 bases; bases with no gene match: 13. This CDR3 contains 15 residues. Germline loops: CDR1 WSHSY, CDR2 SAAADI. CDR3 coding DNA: TGCGCCAGCAGCCCGGGGGACGGGGGGGCGGCTACGCAGTATTTT. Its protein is CASSPGDGGAATQYF.

The CDR3 sequence: CASSVDPIQNYGYTF. CDR3 DNA sequence: TGTGCCAGCAGCGTAGATCCCATTCAGAACTATGGCTACACCTTC. The chain couples TRBV9 to TRBJ1-2; no reliable D call. V was shortened by 0 bases and J by 2 bases, with 11 bases between the two germline ends. This CDR3 contains 15 residues. Germline CDR1 SGDLS, CDR2 YYNGEE.

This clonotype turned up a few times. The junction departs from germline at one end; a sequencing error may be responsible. The CDR3 DNA reads TGTGCCACCAGCAGAACCTCCTCTGGGCCCAACGTCCTGACTTTC. Protein: CATSRTSSGPNVLTF. The chain carries TRBV15 and TRBJ2-6; D gene uncertain. Germline lookup yields CDR1 LNHNV and CDR2 YYDKDF (reference sequence). This CDR3 is built from 15 residues.

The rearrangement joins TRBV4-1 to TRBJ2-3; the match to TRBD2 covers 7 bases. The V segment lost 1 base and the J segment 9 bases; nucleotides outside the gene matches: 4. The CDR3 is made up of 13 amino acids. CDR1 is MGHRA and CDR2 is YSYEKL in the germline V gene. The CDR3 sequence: CASSQVAGVTQYF. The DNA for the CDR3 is TGCGCCAGCAGCCAAGTGGCGGGGGTGACGCAGTATTTT.

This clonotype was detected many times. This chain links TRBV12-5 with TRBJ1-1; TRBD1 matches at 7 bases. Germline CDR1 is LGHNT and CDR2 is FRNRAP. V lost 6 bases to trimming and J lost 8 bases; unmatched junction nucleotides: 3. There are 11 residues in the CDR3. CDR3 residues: CASGGGQEAFF. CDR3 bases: TGTGCTAGTGGGGGGGGACAGGAAGCTTTCTTT.